Presented here are 4 T cell receptor beta chains from one specimen sequenced in a study of radiotherapy plus CTLA-4 blockade in lung cancer. The data were produced by immunoSEQ multiplex PCR, yet TCRdb's version contains in-frame clones alone and is incomplete. The sample yields some 94,000 clones, 80% to 85% seen once. The sample was peripheral blood, taken from a patient treated with radiotherapy plus ipilimumab. The receptors stem from a human donor with non-small cell lung cancer that progressed on radiotherapy plus ipilimumab.

V usage is TRBV5-1 and J usage is TRBJ2-7, with a tentative D call TRBD1 (5 bases). The V end lost 0 bases, the J end lost 5 bases, and 15 bases lay between the germline ends. Per the germline V gene, CDR1 is SGHRS and CDR2 is YFSETQ. This CDR3 region has 15 residues. The CDR3 here is CASSLEGRALDEQYF. The DNA for the CDR3 is TGCGCCAGCAGCTTGGAGGGCAGGGCACTTGACGAGCAGTACTTC.

The chain uses TRBV7-9 and TRBJ2-7; D gene ambiguous. CDR1 is SEHNR and CDR2 is FQNEAQ in the germline V gene (reference sequence). V shed 5 bases and J shed 9 bases, with 11 bases lying between them. The CDR3 is 11 residues long. The CDR3 spells CASSNGAGQYF. The CDR3 region has the DNA TGTGCCAGCAGCAACGGAGCTGGGCAGTACTTC.

The table lists this clone with a few counts. The CDR3 protein is CASSLGQGQETQYF. DNA of the CDR3: TGTGCCAGCAGCTTGGGACAGGGGCAAGAGACCCAGTACTTC. The rearrangement uses TRBV5-5 and TRBJ2-5, with TRBD1 matching over 8 bases. The CDR3 has 14 amino acids. Per germline, CDR1 SGHKS and CDR2 YYEKEE (reference sequence). V was clipped by 0 bases and J by 2 bases; unmatched bases: 0.

The chain is built from TRBV6-5 and TRBJ2-2; TRBD2 matches 7 bases. Trimming took 7 bases from V and 7 from J; bases not matched to a gene: 9. CDR3 size: 14 residues. Germline values: CDR1 MNHEY, CDR2 SVGAGI. CDR3 sequence (DNA): TGTGCCAGCAACGCGGGAGTTGCGCACGGGGAGCTGTTTTTT. Residues: CASNAGVAHGELFF.